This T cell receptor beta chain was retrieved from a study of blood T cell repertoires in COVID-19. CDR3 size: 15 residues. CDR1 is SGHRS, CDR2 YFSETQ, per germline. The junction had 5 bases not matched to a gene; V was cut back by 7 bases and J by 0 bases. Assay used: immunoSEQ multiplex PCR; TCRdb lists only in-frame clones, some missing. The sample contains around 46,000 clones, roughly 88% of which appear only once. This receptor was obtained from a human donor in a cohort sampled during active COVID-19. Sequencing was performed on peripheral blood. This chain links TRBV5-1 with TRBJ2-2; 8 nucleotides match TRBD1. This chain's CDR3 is CASGPGQANTGELFF. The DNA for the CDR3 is TGCGCCAGCGGCCCGGGACAGGCGAACACCGGGGAGCTGTTTTTT.